This entry describes one TCR beta chain. Its antigen is unknown. Per-nucleotide qualities are absent, and no much larger clonotype sits a single base away. Libraries were built with the immunoSEQ multiplex PCR assay. This is the immuneACCESS table as TCRdb keeps it, with only in-frame sequences that have V and J called. A part of the clones is gone; compared with another copy, unresolved V genes explain less than half, and the rest is unexplained. The sample yields tens of thousands of clones; approximately 84% were counted once. Clones ranked in the top ten supply roughly 40% of the sample. These data come from a study of control samples from healthy donors and cancer patients (dated by TCRdb to 2018 to 2021). From its cysteine to its phenylalanine, the CDR3 spans 11 amino acids. Only CDR3 DNA is held: 33 bases, read in frame from base 1. The V end loses 2 bases and the J end loses 4 bases, and a stretch of 5 bases separates them. CDR1 and CDR2 (DFQATT, SNEGSKA) derive from the germline V gene (reference sequence).

Sample: PBMCs. The TCR was taken from a man in his 70s with lung cancer. This chain is built from TRBV20-1 and TRBJ1-2, with the D gene not confidently named. The CDR3 loop reads CSARSSYGYTF. The DNA sequence is given as TGCAGTGCTAGATCTAGCTATGGCTACACCTTC.